These 32 T cell receptor beta chains were all obtained from the same sample, sequenced in a study of OX40 agonist ivuxolimab in advanced cancers. Libraries were made using the immunoSEQ multiplex PCR assay. As stored in TCRdb, this immuneACCESS dataset retains in-frame rearrangements with V and J assigned. A fraction of the clones does not appear; measured against another copy, unresolved V genes explain less than half of the discrepancy, and the remainder lacks a known reason. Recorded for this sample are under 75,000 clones; about nine tenths of them occurred a single time. Jointly, the top ten make up 2% to 2.5% of the sample. The material sequenced was CD4+ or CD8+ T cells sorted from blood, taken in a trial of the OX40 agonist ivuxolimab. These receptors all come from an adult with an advanced solid tumor such as melanoma, head and neck, liver or kidney cancer.

The CDR3 region has the DNA TGTGCCAGCTCCCCCCCGGGCTTGGGGACGCAGTATTTT. Translation gives CASSPPGLGTQYF. The chain is built from TRBV28 and TRBJ2-3; D is uncertain. V was clipped by 8 bases and J by 9 bases, with 18 bases between them. The CDR3 length is 13 residues. Germline V gene sequence: CDR1 MDHEN, CDR2 SYDVKM. The full variable domain, rest sourced from reference TRBV28 and TRBJ2-3, is DVKVTQSSRYLVKRTGEKVFLECVQDMDHENMFWYRQDPGLGLRLIYFSYDVKMKEKGDIPEGYSVSREKKERFSLILESASTNQTSMYLCASSPPGLGTQYFGPGTRLTVL.

The sample holds one count of this clone. This sequence joins TRBV5-4 and TRBJ1-2; D is possibly TRBD1 (5 bases). The CDR3 covers 16 residues. Trimming took 3 bases from V and 6 from J, leaving 21 bases between them. The germline V gene has CDR1 SGHNT and CDR2 YYREEE (reference sequence). This chain's CDR3 is CASSSPGTESVDGYTF. The CDR3 DNA reads as TGTGCCAGCAGCTCCCCGGGGACGGAATCGGTGGATGGCTACACCTTC.

The chain couples TRBV5-1 to TRBJ1-1; tentative D call: TRBD1 (6 bases). Germline V gene lookup returns CDR1 SGHRS and CDR2 YFSETQ. V lost 4 bases and J 0 bases, leaving 19 bases between the germline ends. This CDR3 has 17 amino acids. CDR3 in amino acids: CASSPGPGEGMNTEAFF. The CDR3, as DNA: TGCGCCAGCAGCCCCGGGCCAGGGGAGGGGATGAACACTGAAGCTTTCTTT. Looking up the rest from reference TRBV5-1 and TRBJ1-1 gives the full variable domain: KAGVTQTPRYLIKTRGQQVTLSCSPISGHRSVSWYQQTPGQGLQFLFEYFSETQRNKGNFPGRFSGRQFSNSRSEMNVSTLELGDSALYLCASSPGPGEGMNTEAFFGQGTRLTVV.

CDR3 sequence: CASSQGTAGNTIYF. The CDR3 nucleotides read TGTGCCAGCAGCCAAGGGACTGCGGGAAACACCATATATTTT. This chain links TRBV5-8 with TRBJ1-3, with a weak D call TRBD1 (5 bases). The CDR3 contains 14 residues. The V end lost 4 bases, the J end lost 4 bases, and 12 bases lay between the germline ends. Germline V CDR1 and CDR2: SGHTS, YDEGEE.

The chain is built from TRBV15 and TRBJ1-1; TRBD1 matches 7 bases. With V trimmed by 1 base and J by 8 bases, 10 bases remained unmatched. The CDR3 is 15 amino acids. CDR1 and CDR2 from the germline V gene are LNHNV and YYDKDF (reference sequence). CDR3 residues: CATSRAGTVSPEAFF. CDR3 sequence (DNA): TGTGCCACCAGCAGAGCAGGGACAGTCTCCCCCGAAGCTTTCTTT.

This chain connects TRBV19 to TRBJ2-3; 9 bases are shared with TRBD2. Trimming removed 3 bases from V and 5 bases from J; junction bases left unmatched: 9. The CDR3 extends over 16 amino acids. Looked up from germline, CDR1 is LNHDA and CDR2 is SQIVND (reference sequence). The CDR3 is CASSIQAGGPGDTQYF. CDR3 nucleotides: TGTGCCAGTAGTATCCAGGCGGGAGGGCCAGGAGATACGCAGTATTTT.

The chain joins TRBV6-6 to TRBJ1-6, with D perhaps matching TRBD1 (5 bases). V dropped 2 bases and J dropped 11 bases, with 16 bases sitting between them. The CDR3 runs 15 residues. Germline V CDR1 and CDR2: MNHNY, SVGAGI (reference sequence). CDR3 nucleotide sequence: TGTGCCAGCAGTTACATGCCCCAGGGAGGGCCACCCCTCCACTTT. This gives the protein CASSYMPQGGPPLHF.

The rearrangement uses TRBV28 and TRBJ1-2; D is possibly TRBD1 (5 bases). Per germline, CDR1 MDHEN and CDR2 SYDVKM. This CDR3 region has 15 residues. V was pared by 6 bases and J by 5 bases, with 19 bases between. CDR3 sequence: CASRPEGRAYYGYTF. The CDR3 nucleotides are TGTGCCAGCAGACCGGAGGGCAGGGCGTATTATGGCTACACCTTC.

The V and J genes are TRBV4-2 and TRBJ2-2; 13 bases are shared with TRBD2. Losses at the gene ends were 4 bases for V and 4 bases for J; bases not matched to a gene: 3. Per the germline V gene, CDR1 is LGHNA and CDR2 is YNFKEQ. CDR3 length: 16 residues. The CDR3 DNA follows: TGTGCCAGCAGCCCCCGACTAGCGGGGGGCACCGGGGAGCTGTTTTTT. It translates to CASSPRLAGGTGELFF.

The genes are TRBV6-1 and TRBJ1-5, with a tentative D call TRBD1 (6 bases). Germline-derived CDR1 and CDR2 are MNHNS and SASEGT. The ends were cut back, 8 bases at V and 5 bases at J, with 10 bases in the middle. The CDR3 has 12 residues. CDR3 nucleotides: TGTGCCAGCGGGACATACGATCAGCCCCAGCATTTT. This translates into CASGTYDQPQHF.

The chain links TRBV5-1 to TRBJ2-1; no reliable D call. Germline V CDR1 and CDR2: SGHRS, YFSETQ. The CDR3 is 15 amino acids. V lost 0 bases to trimming and J lost 7 bases, with 14 bases between them. CDR3 sequence: CASSLGGDLANEQFF. In nucleotides, the CDR3 is TGCGCCAGCAGCTTGGGTGGGGATCTCGCTAATGAGCAGTTCTTC.

J is TRBJ1-1 and V is TRBV7-2, with 7 bases matching TRBD1. Per the germline V gene, CDR1 is SGHTA and CDR2 is FQGNSA. This CDR3 region has 14 residues. The V segment lost 5 bases and the J segment 4 bases; nucleotides outside the gene matches: 7. In DNA, the CDR3 is TGTGCCAGCAGCCCGCGACAGGGTAGCACTGAAGCTTTCTTT. Protein product: CASSPRQGSTEAFF.

The J gene is TRBJ2-7, the V gene TRBV10-3, with TRBD1 as a possible D gene (6 bases). CDR3 length: 14 residues. Germline assignment: CDR1 ENHRY and CDR2 SYGVKD. V was pared by 1 base and J by 3 bases, with 10 bases between. The CDR3 sequence is CAISELGAVYEQYF. CDR3 bases: TGTGCCATCAGTGAGTTGGGGGCAGTCTACGAGCAGTACTTC.

The gene calls are TRBV14 and TRBJ1-6; the match to TRBD1 covers 9 bases. The V gene's germline CDR1 is SGHDN and CDR2 FVKESK. V lost 5 bases, J lost 11 bases, and 10 bases stayed unmatched. The CDR3 runs 15 residues. The CDR3 spells CASSINGQGITPLHF. In nucleotides, the CDR3 is TGTGCCAGCAGCATAAATGGACAGGGGATTACACCCCTCCACTTT.

The chain recombines TRBV18 with TRBJ1-5; 7 bases agree with TRBD1. With 4 bases clipped from V and 7 bases from J, the junction kept 7 bases outside the gene matches. CDR1 is KGHSH, CDR2 LQKENI, per germline. The CDR3 spans 14 residues. CDR3 in amino acids: CASSLQGQQQPQHF. The DNA of the CDR3 is TGTGCCAGCTCACTACAGGGGCAGCAGCAGCCCCAGCATTTT. Filled out from reference TRBV18 and TRBJ1-5, the complete variable domain reads NAGVMQNPRHLVRRRGQEARLRCSPMKGHSHVYWYRQLPEEGLKFMVYLQKENIIDESGMPKERFSAEFPKEGPSILRIQQVVRGDSAAYFCASSLQGQQQPQHFGDGTRLSIL.

The chain combines TRBV5-1 with TRBJ1-2; D gene ambiguous. The CDR3 has 13 amino acids. Germline values: CDR1 SGHRS, CDR2 YFSETQ. The V end was cut by 5 bases, the J end by 0 bases, with 8 bases between. CDR3 residues: CASRQDANYGYTF. In DNA, the CDR3 is TGCGCCAGCAGGCAGGACGCTAACTATGGCTACACCTTC. Full variable domain (rest looked up from reference TRBV5-1 and TRBJ1-2): KAGVTQTPRYLIKTRGQQVTLSCSPISGHRSVSWYQQTPGQGLQFLFEYFSETQRNKGNFPGRFSGRQFSNSRSEMNVSTLELGDSALYLCASRQDANYGYTFGSGTRLTVV.

The chain couples TRBV7-2 to TRBJ2-3, with 14 nucleotides matching TRBD2. CDR1 and CDR2 (germline): SGHTA, FQGNSA. After removal of 5 bases from V and 4 bases from J, the junction contained 5 bases not matched to a gene. The CDR3 length is 16 residues. CDR3 bases: TGTGCCAGCAGCCCCCGACTAGCGGGGGGGGCAGATACGCAGTATTTT. As protein: CASSPRLAGGADTQYF. The full variable domain, completed using reference TRBV7-2 and TRBJ2-3, is GAGVSQSPSNKVTEKGKDVELRCDPISGHTALYWYRQSLGQGLEFLIYFQGNSAPDKSGLPSDRFSAERTGGSVSTLTIQRTQQEDSAVYLCASSPRLAGGADTQYFGPGTRLTVL.

This clone has just one count. V gene TRBV27 combines with J gene TRBJ2-5, with TRBD1 as a possible D gene (5 bases). Per germline, CDR1 MNHEY and CDR2 SMNVEV (reference sequence). The CDR3 loop spans 15 amino acids. V was clipped by 7 bases and J by 9 bases, with 24 bases between them. The CDR3 is CASKRGPAPEGAQYF. The CDR3 nucleotides read TGTGCCAGCAAAAGGGGCCCCGCACCGGAAGGAGCCCAGTACTTC.

A word on this clone: Relative to the germline gene, one junction end is altered; a read error may explain this. V and J are TRBV6-6 and TRBJ1-2, with 11 bases that match TRBD1. This CDR3 has 16 residues. CDR1 is MNHNY and CDR2 is SVGAGI in the germline V gene (reference sequence). The CDR3 region is CASSRDRGSANYGYTF. The CDR3 DNA reads TGCGCCAGCAGTCGGGACAGGGGGTCAGCTAACTATGGCTACACCTTC.

This chain connects TRBV19 to TRBJ1-2; D possibly corresponds to TRBD1 (6 bases). V shed 1 base and J shed 8 bases, with 17 bases lying between them. CDR1 is LNHDA, CDR2 SQIVND, per germline (reference sequence). The CDR3 has 15 amino acids. Here the CDR3 DNA reads TGTGCCAGTAGTATAGCGGTGTGGGGGGCGCTGGGCTACACCTTC. Its translation is CASSIAVWGALGYTF.

The chain couples TRBV19 to TRBJ1-5; TRBD1 matches at 7 bases. This CDR3 is built from 15 residues. The junction had 6 bases not matched to a gene; V was cut back by 2 bases and J by 5 bases. Germline lookup yields CDR1 LNHDA and CDR2 SQIVND (reference sequence). CDR3 residues: CASSIRTGLDQPQHF. The DNA of the CDR3 is TGTGCCAGTAGTATAAGGACAGGTCTTGATCAGCCCCAGCATTTT.

This clone appeared a few times. J is TRBJ2-4 and V is TRBV11-3; D is ambiguous. There are 13 residues in the CDR3. Germline values: CDR1 SGHNT, CDR2 YENEEA. V lost 6 bases and J lost 3, with 9 bases in between. CDR3 residues: CASRVPSKNIQYF. The CDR3 DNA follows: TGTGCCAGCAGAGTGCCGAGCAAAAACATTCAGTACTTC.

The chain recombines TRBV5-6 with TRBJ2-2; maybe TRBD2 (5 bases). V gave up 0 bases and J gave up 7 bases, with 19 bases separating them. CDR1 is SGHDT, CDR2 YYEEEE, per germline. The CDR3 has 17 amino acids. The CDR3 nucleotides are TGTGCCAGCAGCTTGGATTTAAAGTCGAGGGCTGGCGGGGAGCTGTTTTTT. It yields the protein CASSLDLKSRAGGELFF.

This chain uses TRBV10-3 with TRBJ1-1, with D unresolved. This CDR3 has 14 amino acids. Trimming took off 6 bases at V and 6 bases at J, with 17 bases between the two ends. Germline V gene lookup returns CDR1 ENHRY and CDR2 SYGVKD. CDR3 protein: CAIRGPGPPAEAFF. The CDR3 nucleotides read TGTGCCATCAGAGGTCCTGGACCCCCGGCTGAAGCTTTCTTT.

This chain connects TRBV5-6 to TRBJ2-1; 14 positions match TRBD2. The V and J ends lost 3 bases and 14 bases, in that order; junction bases with no gene match: 7. This CDR3 has 14 amino acids. The V gene's germline CDR1 is SGHDT and CDR2 YYEEEE. The CDR3 DNA follows: TGTGCCAGCAGCTGGGGACTAGCGGGAGAATCAAAGTTCTTC. It codes for CASSWGLAGESKFF.

This clone was picked up a small number of times. Germline and junction disagree at one end, which may indicate a read error. The chain has TRBV7-7 and TRBJ2-5; tentatively, D is TRBD1 (8 bases). Germline CDR1 reads SSHAT; CDR2 reads FNYEAQ (reference sequence). The CDR3 is 14 residues long. CDR3 residues: CASSRTGGEETQYF. DNA of the CDR3: TGTGCTAGCAGCCGAACAGGGGGGGAAGAGACCCAGTACTTC.

This clone was detected only once. V gene TRBV19 combines with J gene TRBJ1-1; D remains ambiguous. V lost 6 bases and J lost 5, with 7 bases in between. In germline, CDR1 is LNHDA, CDR2 SQIVND (reference sequence). The CDR3 is 11 residues long. Written as DNA, the CDR3 is TGTGCCAGTAGCAGTTGGACTGAAGCTTTCTTT. Its protein is CASSSWTEAFF.

This clone has only a few counts. The chain uses TRBV27 and TRBJ2-1; TRBD1 or TRBD2 may be the D gene (6 bases each). Germline assignment: CDR1 MNHEY and CDR2 SMNVEV (reference sequence). The CDR3 contains 15 residues. V was trimmed by 0 bases and J by 7 bases, leaving 13 bases between them. CDR3 region: CASSLSGGWLNEQFF. The CDR3 region has the DNA TGTGCCAGCAGTTTATCAGGGGGGTGGTTAAATGAGCAGTTCTTC.

The chain combines TRBV7-8 with TRBJ2-5; TRBD2 matches 9 bases. The end of the DNA is better explained by TRBJ2-7, so the J call may be wrong. Germline V lookup: CDR1 SGHVS, CDR2 FQNEAQ. The CDR3 loop spans 17 amino acids. The CDR3 DNA sequence: TGTGCCAGCAGCTTAGCGGCTAGCGGGACCTACTCCTACGAGCAGTACTTC. Translated: CASSLAASGTYSYEQYF.

CDR3 sequence: CASRQTGDHYEQYF. In DNA, the CDR3 is TGTGCCAGCAGACAAACGGGAGACCACTACGAGCAGTACTTC. The rearrangement uses TRBV18 and TRBJ2-7; D may be TRBD2 (6 bases). The CDR3 covers 14 residues. V was trimmed by 8 bases and J by 3 bases, leaving 17 bases between them. Germline V lookup: CDR1 KGHSH, CDR2 LQKENI.

This rearrangement joins TRBV5-1 to TRBJ2-3, with D unclear. Trimming left V 0 bases short and J 1 base short, with 6 bases between. The CDR3 is 14 amino acids. The germline CDR1 and CDR2 sequences are SGHRS and YFSETQ. The CDR3 DNA reads as TGCGCCAGCAGCTTGGGTTCAGGCACAGATACGCAGTATTTT. This encodes CASSLGSGTDTQYF.

This chain connects TRBV4-2 to TRBJ2-5; the D is unclear. The better agreement between TRBJ2-7 and the DNA end casts doubt on the J call. This CDR3 has 16 residues. Germline loops: CDR1 LGHNA, CDR2 YNFKEQ. CDR3 amino acids: CASSQAGRASDYEQYF. The CDR3 coding sequence is TGTGCCAGCAGCCAAGCGGGCCGGGCGAGCGACTACGAGCAGTACTTC.